Presented here are 10 T cell receptor beta chains from one specimen sequenced in a study of blood T cell repertoires in COVID-19 (dated by TCRdb to about 2020). The library was built by means of the immunoSEQ multiplex PCR assay. TCRdb provides this immuneACCESS table in a form limited to in-frame rearrangements. Some clones are lacking; in checked studies, under half of them reflect an unresolved V gene, and why the rest are absent is not known. The table for this sample lists almost 500,000 clones; approximately 86% of them were counted only once. The ten largest account for 6.5% to 8.5% of the sample. The sample consisted of PBMCs or T cells enriched from blood (not recorded which). These receptors came from an older woman who had recovered from COVID-19.

The chain has TRBV7-9 and TRBJ2-2, with 8 bases fitting TRBD2. Germline V gives CDR1 SEHNR, CDR2 FQNEAQ (reference sequence). V shed 5 bases, J shed 4 bases, and the junction held 6 bases outside the gene matches. The CDR3 loop spans 15 amino acids. CDR3 in amino acids: CASSPTGGSTGELFF. CDR3 nucleotides: TGTGCCAGCAGCCCGACGGGGGGGAGCACCGGGGAGCTGTTTTTT.

The chain carries TRBV27 and TRBJ1-6, with D possibly TRBD1 on 5 matching bases. CDR3 size: 15 residues. CDR1 is MNHEY and CDR2 is SMNVEV in the germline V gene (reference sequence). Trimming cost V 9 bases and J 3 bases, with 15 bases left between them. For the CDR3, the DNA is TGTGCCAGTCGGGGGAGCGGCGGCTATAATTCACCCCTCCACTTT. Residues: CASRGSGGYNSPLHF.

This sequence joins TRBV7-9 and TRBJ1-2; TRBD1 is a possible D gene (5 bases). Germline loops: CDR1 SEHNR, CDR2 FQNEAQ (reference sequence). CDR3 length equals 13 residues. V lost 0 bases, J lost 8 bases, and 10 bases lay in between. As DNA, the CDR3 is TGTGCCAGCAGCTTAGCACAAGGGGAAGGCTACACCTTC. It is translated as CASSLAQGEGYTF. The full variable domain, in which reference TRBV7-9 and TRBJ1-2 provide the parts outside the CDR3, is DTGVSQNPRHKITKRGQNVTFRCDPISEHNRLYWYRQTLGQGPEFLTYFQNEAQLEKSRLLSDRFSAERPKGSFSTLEIQRTEQGDSAMYLCASSLAQGEGYTFGSGTRLTVV.

The rearrangement links TRBV30 to TRBJ2-1, with 14 positions matching TRBD2. CDR1 GTSNPN and CDR2 SVGIG come from the germline V gene (reference sequence). Losses at the gene ends were 3 bases for V and 8 bases for J; bases not matched to a gene: 6. The CDR3 has 15 residues. CDR3 sequence: CAWRRGLAGVDEQFF. The CDR3 region has the DNA TGTGCCTGGAGAAGGGGACTAGCGGGGGTCGATGAGCAGTTCTTC.

The CDR3 sequence is CASSSALLPGQGYYGYTF. Written as DNA, the CDR3 is TGTGCCAGCAGCTCCGCATTGTTACCGGGACAGGGGTACTATGGCTACACCTTC. This chain links TRBV5-6 with TRBJ1-2; 10 nucleotides align to TRBD1. Losses at the gene ends were 3 bases for V and 3 bases for J; bases not matched to a gene: 14. The length of the CDR3 is 18 residues. Germline CDR1 and CDR2: SGHDT and YYEEEE.

This chain joins TRBV10-3 and TRBJ1-1, with D unclear. Germline-derived CDR1 and CDR2 are ENHRY and SYGVKD. The CDR3 extends over 11 amino acids. The V and J ends lost 4 bases and 4 bases respectively, with 4 bases between them. The CDR3 sequence: CAISASTEAFF. The CDR3 nucleotides read TGTGCCATCAGTGCATCCACTGAAGCTTTCTTT.

This clone occurred a few times. J is TRBJ1-2 and V is TRBV2, with D perhaps TRBD1 (5 bases). The CDR3 is 13 residues long. V was trimmed by 1 base and J by 6 bases, leaving 9 bases between them. Germline V CDR1 and CDR2: SNHLY, FYNNEI. The DNA of the CDR3 is TGTGCCAGCAGTGAAGAGGGGTCTCATGGCTACACCTTC. It yields the protein CASSEEGSHGYTF.

This chain uses TRBV7-8 with TRBJ2-4; D possibly corresponds to TRBD1 (6 bases). This CDR3 contains 16 residues. V was pared by 5 bases and J by 0 bases, with 14 bases between. The germline V gene has CDR1 SGHVS and CDR2 FQNEAQ. This CDR3 is CASSPTGGLAKNIQYF. The CDR3 region has the DNA TGTGCCAGCAGCCCGACAGGTGGTCTAGCCAAAAACATTCAGTACTTC.

V gene TRBV2 combines with J gene TRBJ1-2, with D possibly TRBD1 on 6 matching bases. Germline lookup yields CDR1 SNHLY and CDR2 FYNNEI. V lost 7 bases and J 7 bases, leaving 16 bases between the germline ends. The CDR3 is made up of 13 amino acids. This CDR3 reads CASNRGAAIGYTF. The CDR3 nucleotides are TGTGCCAGCAATCGGGGGGCGGCTATTGGCTACACCTTC.

The chain joins TRBV7-6 to TRBJ2-1; tentative D call: TRBD1 (6 bases). CDR3 size: 15 residues. Germline-derived CDR1 and CDR2 are SGHVS and FNYEAQ. V was shortened by 5 bases and J by 0 bases, with 11 bases between the two germline ends. CDR3 loop: CASSIDRRSYNEQFF. In DNA, the CDR3 is TGTGCCAGCAGCATTGACAGGCGCTCCTACAATGAGCAGTTCTTC.